The entry that follows covers one T cell receptor (beta chain) sequence. Its antigen is undetermined. Using immunoSEQ multiplex PCR, the repertoire was profiled, and TCRdb retains in-frame clones only, with some absent. The repertoire holds tens of thousands of clones, with around 90% as singletons. The sample originates from a study of chemoradiotherapy in HPV16-positive cancers. Study-level background: Functional T-cell assays on a couple of HPV16-positive patients' cells defined candidate HPV-specific clones and common TCR motifs. Findings of the study overall: Candidate HPV-specific clones and E7-related TCR motifs grew in tumor during treatment.

Germline lookup yields CDR1 SNHLY and CDR2 FYNNEI. The V gene end was trimmed by 8 bases and the J gene end by 4 bases; junction bases not matched to a gene: 3. This CDR3 has 14 amino acids. Repeated repertoire sampling spanned the course of chemoradiotherapy. The sequence derives from a human donor with HPV-associated anogenital cancer. The chain joins TRBV2 to TRBJ2-1; 12 bases map to TRBD2. The sequenced sample was blood, obtained from a patient who underwent chemoradiotherapy. The chain's CDR3 is CASETSGGYNEQFF. CDR3 DNA: TGTGCCAGCGAAACTAGCGGGGGGTACAATGAGCAGTTCTTC.